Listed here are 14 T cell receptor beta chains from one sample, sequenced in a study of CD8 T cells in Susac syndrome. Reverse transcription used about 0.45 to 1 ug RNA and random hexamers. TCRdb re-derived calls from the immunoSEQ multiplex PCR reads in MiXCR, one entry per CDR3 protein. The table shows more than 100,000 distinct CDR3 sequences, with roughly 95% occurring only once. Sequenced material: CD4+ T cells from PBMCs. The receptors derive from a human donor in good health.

The CDR3 loop reads CASTVRGATYGYTF. CDR3 nucleotide sequence: TGTGCCAGCACCGTTCGGGGGGCTACCTATGGCTACACCTTC. This chain links TRBV7-9 with TRBJ1-2; D is perhaps TRBD1 (6 bases). The CDR3 length is 14 residues. Germline CDR1 reads SEHNR; CDR2 reads FQNEAQ (reference sequence). The V end lost 7 bases, the J end lost 4 bases, and 16 bases lay between the germline ends.

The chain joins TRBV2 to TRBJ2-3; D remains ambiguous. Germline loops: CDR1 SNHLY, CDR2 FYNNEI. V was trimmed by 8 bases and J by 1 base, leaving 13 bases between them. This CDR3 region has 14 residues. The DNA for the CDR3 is TGTGCCAGCTATCCGGCACCCCGCACAGATACGCAGTATTTT. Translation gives CASYPAPRTDTQYF. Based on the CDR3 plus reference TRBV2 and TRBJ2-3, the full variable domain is EPEVTQTPSHQVTQMGQEVILRCVPISNHLYFYWYRQILGQKVEFLVSFYNNEISEKSEIFDDQFSVERPDGSNFTLKIRSTKLEDSAMYFCASYPAPRTDTQYFGPGTRLTVL.

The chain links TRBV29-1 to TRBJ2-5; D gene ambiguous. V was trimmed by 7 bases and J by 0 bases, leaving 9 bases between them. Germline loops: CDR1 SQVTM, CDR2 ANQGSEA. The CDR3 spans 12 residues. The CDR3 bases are TGCAGCGCCGCGGTGTACCAAGAGACCCAGTACTTC. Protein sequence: CSAAVYQETQYF. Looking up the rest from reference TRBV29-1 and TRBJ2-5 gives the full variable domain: SAVISQKPSRDICQRGTSLTIQCQVDSQVTMMFWYRQQPGQSLTLIATANQGSEATYESGFVIDKFPISRPNLTFSTLTVSNMSPEDSSIYLCSAAVYQETQYFGPGTRLLVL.

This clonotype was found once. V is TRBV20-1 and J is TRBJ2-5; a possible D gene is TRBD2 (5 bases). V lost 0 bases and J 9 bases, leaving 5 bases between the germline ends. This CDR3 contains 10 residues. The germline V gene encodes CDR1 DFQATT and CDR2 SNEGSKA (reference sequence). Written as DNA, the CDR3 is TGCAGTGCTAGAGAGGAGGCCCAGTACTTC. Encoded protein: CSAREEAQYF.

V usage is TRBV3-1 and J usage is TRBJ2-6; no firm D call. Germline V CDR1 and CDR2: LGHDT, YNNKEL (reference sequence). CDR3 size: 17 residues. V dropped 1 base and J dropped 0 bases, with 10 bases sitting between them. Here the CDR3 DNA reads TGTGCCAGCAGCCAAGGATGGGGTGTCTCTGGGGCCAACGTCCTGACTTTC. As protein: CASSQGWGVSGANVLTF.

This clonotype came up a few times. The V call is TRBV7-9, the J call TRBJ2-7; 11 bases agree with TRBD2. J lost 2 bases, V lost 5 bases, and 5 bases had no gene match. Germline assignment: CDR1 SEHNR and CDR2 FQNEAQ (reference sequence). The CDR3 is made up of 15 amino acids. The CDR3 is CASSAGTSGTYEQYF. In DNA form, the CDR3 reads TGTGCCAGCAGCGCCGGGACTAGCGGAACCTACGAGCAGTACTTC.

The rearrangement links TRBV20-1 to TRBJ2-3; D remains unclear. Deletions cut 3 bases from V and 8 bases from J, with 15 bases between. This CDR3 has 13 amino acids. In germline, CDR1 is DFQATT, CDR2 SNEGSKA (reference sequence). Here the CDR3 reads CSASEFASGTQYF. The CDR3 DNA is TGCAGTGCTAGTGAGTTCGCCTCGGGTACGCAGTATTTT.

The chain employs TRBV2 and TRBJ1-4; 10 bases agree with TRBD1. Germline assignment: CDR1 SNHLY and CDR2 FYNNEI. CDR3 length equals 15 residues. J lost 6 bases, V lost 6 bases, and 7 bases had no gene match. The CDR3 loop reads CASRLTGTGDEKLFF. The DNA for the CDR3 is TGTGCCAGCAGACTAACCGGGACAGGGGATGAAAAACTGTTTTTT.

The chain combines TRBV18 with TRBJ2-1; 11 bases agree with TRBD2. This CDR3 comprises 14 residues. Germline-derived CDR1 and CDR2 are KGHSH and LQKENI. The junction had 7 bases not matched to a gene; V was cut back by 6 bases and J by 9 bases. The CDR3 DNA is TGTGCCAGCTCGCCTGGACTAGCGGGTTTTGAGCAGTTCTTC. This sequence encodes CASSPGLAGFEQFF.

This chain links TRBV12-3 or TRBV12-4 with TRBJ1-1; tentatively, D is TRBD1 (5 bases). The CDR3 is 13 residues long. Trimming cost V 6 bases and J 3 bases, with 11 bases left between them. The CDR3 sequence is CASSRRGYTEAFF. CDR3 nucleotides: TGTGCCAGCAGCCGACGGGGGTACACTGAAGCTTTCTTT.

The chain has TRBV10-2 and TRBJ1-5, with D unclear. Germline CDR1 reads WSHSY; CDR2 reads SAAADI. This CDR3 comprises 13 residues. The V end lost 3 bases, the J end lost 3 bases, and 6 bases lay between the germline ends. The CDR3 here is CASSDQFNQPQHF. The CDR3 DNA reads TGCGCCAGCAGTGACCAGTTCAATCAGCCCCAGCATTTT.

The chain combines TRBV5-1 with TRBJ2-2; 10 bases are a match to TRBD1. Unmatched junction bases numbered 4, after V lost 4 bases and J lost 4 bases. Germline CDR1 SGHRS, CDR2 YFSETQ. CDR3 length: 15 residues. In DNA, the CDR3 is TGCGCCAGCAGCGGGACAGGGGAAATCACCGGGGAGCTGTTTTTT. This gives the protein CASSGTGEITGELFF.

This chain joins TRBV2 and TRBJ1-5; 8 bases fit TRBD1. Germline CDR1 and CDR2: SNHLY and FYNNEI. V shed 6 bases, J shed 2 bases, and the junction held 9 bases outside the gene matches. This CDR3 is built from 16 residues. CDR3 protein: CASRSDRVFRNQPQHF. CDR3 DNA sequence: TGTGCCAGCAGGTCGGACAGGGTATTTCGCAATCAGCCCCAGCATTTT.

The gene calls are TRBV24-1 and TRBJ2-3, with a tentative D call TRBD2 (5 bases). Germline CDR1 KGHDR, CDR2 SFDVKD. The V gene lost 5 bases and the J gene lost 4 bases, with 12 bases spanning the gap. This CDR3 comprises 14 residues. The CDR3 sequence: CATSARGKPDTQYF. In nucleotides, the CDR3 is TGTGCCACCAGTGCCCGGGGAAAGCCAGATACGCAGTATTTT.